This T cell receptor (beta chain) emerged from a study of CD8 T cells in ankylosing spondylitis. In its sample, this clonotype was seen many times. As yet, its antigen is unknown. Germline assignment: CDR1 MNHNS and CDR2 SASEGT. CDR3 size: 15 residues. After removal of 1 base from V and 4 bases from J, the junction contained 4 bases not matched to a gene. By quantitative 5'-RACE with molecular barcodes, the TCR beta libraries were made. TCRdb processed the 5' RACE reads anew with MiXCR; each CDR3 protein has one entry. The top ten clones hold about a tenth of a sample with around 330,000 distinct CDR3 sequences, around 10% of them seen once. Regarding the study as a whole: Earlier work had already found some motif variants in reactive arthritis synovial fluid and blood.

The V and J genes are TRBV6-1 and TRBJ1-3, with 7 bases lining up with TRBD1. Sequencing was carried out using blood, either unsorted or a sorted T cell fraction (not recorded which). The sequence derives from a female donor with ankylosing spondylitis or in good health (not recorded which). CDR3 region: CASSEESGQGNTIYF. For the CDR3, the DNA is TGTGCCAGCAGTGAAGAGTCGGGACAGGGAAACACCATATATTTT.